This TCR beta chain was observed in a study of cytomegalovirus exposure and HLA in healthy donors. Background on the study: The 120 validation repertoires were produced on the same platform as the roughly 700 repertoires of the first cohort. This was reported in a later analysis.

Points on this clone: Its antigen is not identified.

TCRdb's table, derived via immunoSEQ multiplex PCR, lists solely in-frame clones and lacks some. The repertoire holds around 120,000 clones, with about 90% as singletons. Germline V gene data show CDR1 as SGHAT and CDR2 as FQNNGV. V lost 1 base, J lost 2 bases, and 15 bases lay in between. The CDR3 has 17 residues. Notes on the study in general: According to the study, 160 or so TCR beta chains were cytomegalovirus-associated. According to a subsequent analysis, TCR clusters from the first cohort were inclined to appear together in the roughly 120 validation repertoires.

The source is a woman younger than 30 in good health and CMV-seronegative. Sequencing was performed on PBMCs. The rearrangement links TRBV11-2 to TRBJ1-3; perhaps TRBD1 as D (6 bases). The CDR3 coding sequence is TGTGCCAGCAGCTTAGCGTTCGTGGCAGGGGCTGGAAACACCATATATTTT. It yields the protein CASSLAFVAGAGNTIYF.